The text below deals with one T cell receptor beta chain. The CDR3 covers 13 residues. With 8 bases clipped from V and 7 bases from J, the junction kept 10 bases outside the gene matches. Germline loops: CDR1 MNHEY, CDR2 SVGAGI. The data derive from a study of blood T cell repertoires in COVID-19. Measured with immunoSEQ multiplex PCR; TCRdb has only the in-frame clones, and not every one. Among nearly 50,000 clones, 70% to 90% were seen once, and the ten largest hold approximately 15%. The sample consisted of peripheral blood. The chain uses TRBV6-5 and TRBJ1-2, with TRBD1 matching over 7 bases. This clonotype was obtained from a human donor in a cohort sampled during active COVID-19. The DNA for the CDR3 is TGTGCCAGCGGAGAGGGGGCCGTCCTTGGCTACACCTTC. This gives the protein CASGEGAVLGYTF.